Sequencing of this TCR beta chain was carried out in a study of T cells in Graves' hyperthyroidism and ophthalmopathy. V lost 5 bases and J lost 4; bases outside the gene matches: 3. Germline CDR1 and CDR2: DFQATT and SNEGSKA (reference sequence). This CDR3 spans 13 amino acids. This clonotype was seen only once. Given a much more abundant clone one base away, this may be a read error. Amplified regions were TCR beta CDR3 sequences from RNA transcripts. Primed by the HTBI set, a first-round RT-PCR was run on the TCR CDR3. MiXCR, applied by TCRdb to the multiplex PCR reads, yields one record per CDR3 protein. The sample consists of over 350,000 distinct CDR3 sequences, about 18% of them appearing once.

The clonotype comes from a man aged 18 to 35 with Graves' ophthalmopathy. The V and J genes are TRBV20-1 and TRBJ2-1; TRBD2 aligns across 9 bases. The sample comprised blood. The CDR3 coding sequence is TGCAGTGCTGATAGCGGGGGATACAATGAGCAGTTCTTC. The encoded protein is CSADSGGYNEQFF.